The rows below give T cell receptor beta chains drawn from one sample of a study of blood T cell repertoires in COVID-19. Generated by immunoSEQ multiplex PCR, the TCRdb table keeps only in-frame clones and is missing some. The sample contains approximately 63,000 clones, 91% of which appear only once. Sample: peripheral blood. These receptors were taken from a human donor in a cohort sampled during active COVID-19. Both conserved end residues are part of each CDR3. The order of the fields is J gene, V gene, CDR3 protein.

J: TRBJ2-1
V: TRBV4-1
CDR3: CASSPTPQGTYNEQFF

J: TRBJ2-7
V: TRBV7-2
CDR3: CASSLNGGDPYEQYF

J: TRBJ2-1
V: TRBV28
CDR3: CASREGLAEYNEQFF

J: TRBJ2-2
V: TRBV6-5
CDR3: CASSYSGNTGELFF

J: TRBJ2-1
V: TRBV11-2
CDR3: CASSLEPAGGREQFF

J: TRBJ1-5
V: TRBV21-1
CDR3: CARIAGGGPNQPQHF

J: TRBJ2-1
V: TRBV7-6
CDR3: CASSLEALAGNNEQFF

J: TRBJ1-1
V: TRBV6-4
CDR3: CASSSRRQGEPLTNTEAFF

J: TRBJ2-7
V: TRBV11-2
CDR3: CASRTQGTSEGYEQYF

J: TRBJ2-7
V: TRBV27
CDR3: CASSLRVGQGAVEQYF

J: TRBJ1-1
V: TRBV19
CDR3: CASSPPGDWNTEAFF

J: TRBJ1-2
V: TRBV30
CDR3: CAWSSMTGDYTF

J: TRBJ2-3
V: TRBV27
CDR3: CASSLSPLAGITDTQYF

J: TRBJ2-1
V: TRBV18
CDR3: CASSPNRGKIEQFF

J: TRBJ2-2
V: TRBV24-1
CDR3: CATTSVTGELFF

J: TRBJ2-5
V: TRBV5-8
CDR3: CASSRDRGQETQYF

J: TRBJ2-1
V: TRBV2
CDR3: CASSGGGAYNEQFF

J: TRBJ2-5
V: TRBV11-2
CDR3: CASSRGGAGTETQYF

J: TRBJ2-3
V: TRBV6-5
CDR3: CASSSKGAGDTQYF

J: TRBJ2-7
V: TRBV24-1
CDR3: CATSGGRFDEQYF

J: TRBJ2-7
V: TRBV4-1
CDR3: CASSQGRLGGTSYEQYF

J: TRBJ2-7
V: TRBV11-2
CDR3: CASSLPSGRALSYEQYF

J: TRBJ2-1
V: TRBV27
CDR3: CASRGTSGSIYEQFF

J: TRBJ2-2
V: TRBV28
CDR3: CASKTGAAGELFF

J: TRBJ2-5
V: TRBV9
CDR3: CASNRDGQETQYF

J: TRBJ2-7
V: TRBV10-3
CDR3: CATGQGSYEQYF

J: TRBJ1-5
V: TRBV7-9
CDR3: CASSLWTGGSLSNQPQHF

J: TRBJ1-1
V: TRBV7-2
CDR3: CASSLGTQGGAFF

J: TRBJ2-7
V: TRBV5-1
CDR3: CASSIGTGGNEQYF

J: TRBJ1-1
V: TRBV6-5
CDR3: CASSSGTVNTEAFF

J: TRBJ2-3
V: TRBV29-1
CDR3: CSVDGGTGEADTQYF

J: TRBJ1-2
V: TRBV3-1/TRBV3-2
CDR3: CASSPINLGGEGYTF

J: TRBJ2-1
V: TRBV6-2/TRBV6-3
CDR3: CASSWRGGSVYNEQFF

J: TRBJ2-2
V: TRBV29-1
CDR3: CSAYLAGEDTGELFF

J: TRBJ2-3
V: TRBV11-3
CDR3: CASSLVGVATDTQYF

J: TRBJ2-3
V: TRBV4-3
CDR3: CASSRSSGGYTQYF

J: TRBJ2-5
V: TRBV5-4
CDR3: CASRSGFQETQYF

J: TRBJ2-2
V: TRBV6-5
CDR3: CASTVSEAGELFF

J: TRBJ1-6
V: TRBV7-9
CDR3: CASSPPFNSPLHF

J: TRBJ2-5
V: TRBV5-1
CDR3: CASSLTSGGGTQYF

J: TRBJ1-1
V: TRBV7-8
CDR3: CASSLRTGGTEAFF

J: TRBJ2-3
V: TRBV4-3
CDR3: CASSLGLAGTDTQYF

J: TRBJ2-3
V: TRBV6-2/TRBV6-3
CDR3: CASSTRVRGGADTQYF

J: TRBJ1-6
V: TRBV28
CDR3: CGTRDSSYNSPLHF

J: TRBJ1-2
V: TRBV5-6
CDR3: CASSLGGGASYGYTF

J: TRBJ2-7
V: TRBV7-2
CDR3: CASSLALLLYEQYF

J: TRBJ2-1
V: TRBV6-5
CDR3: CASSYAGVSSYNEQFF

J: TRBJ1-3
V: TRBV7-6
CDR3: CASSLAHPGGSGNTIYF

J: TRBJ2-7
V: TRBV6-1
CDR3: CASSEARTGYYEQYF

J: TRBJ2-7
V: TRBV18
CDR3: CASSASSYEQYF

J: TRBJ2-5
V: TRBV7-3
CDR3: CASSPTGGRETQYF

J: TRBJ2-1
V: TRBV7-7
CDR3: CASSRDRGNEQFF

J: TRBJ2-3
V: TRBV28
CDR3: CASRSWRGLAGGPSTDTQYF

J: TRBJ2-7
V: TRBV11-2
CDR3: CASSPGTGYEQYF

J: TRBJ1-1
V: TRBV29-1
CDR3: CSVEPIGGTEAFF